The 17 T cell receptor beta chains reported below all come from one sample, sequenced in a study of early T cells in non-severe SARS-CoV-2 infection. TCRdb reprocessed the 5' RACE reads via MiXCR and lists one record per CDR3 protein. The sample includes about 80,000 distinct CDR3 sequences, 9.5% to 13% of them seen just once. Material for sequencing was whole blood. Receptors were obtained from an adult who was a healthcare worker with PCR-confirmed SARS-CoV-2 infection or an uninfected control (not recorded which).

The chain couples TRBV28 to TRBJ2-2, with D perhaps matching TRBD2 (5 bases). Germline V lookup: CDR1 MDHEN, CDR2 SYDVKM. Trimming took 1 base from V and 5 from J, leaving 5 bases between them. The CDR3 loop spans 13 amino acids. The chain's CDR3 is CASSLSGTGELFF. CDR3 DNA sequence: TGTGCCAGCAGTTTATCGGGAACCGGGGAGCTGTTTTTT.

This clonotype appeared many times. The chain employs TRBV19 and TRBJ1-1; unclear D gene. The CDR3 length is 15 residues. The V gene's germline CDR1 is LNHDA and CDR2 SQIVND (reference sequence). V was clipped by 6 bases and J by 4 bases, with 18 bases between them. The CDR3: CASSAIGEASTEAFF. For the CDR3, the DNA is TGTGCCAGTAGCGCTATCGGGGAGGCGAGCACTGAAGCTTTCTTT. Looking up the rest from reference TRBV19 and TRBJ1-1 gives the full variable domain: DGGITQSPKYLFRKEGQNVTLSCEQNLNHDAMYWYRQDPGQGLRLIYYSQIVNDFQKGDIAEGYSVSREKKESFPLTVTSAQKNPTAFYLCASSAIGEASTEAFFGQGTRLTVV.

This sequence joins TRBV18 and TRBJ2-5, with D possibly matching TRBD2 (7 bases). Trimming cost V 6 bases and J 3 bases, with 20 bases left between them. The CDR3 loop spans 16 amino acids. Per the germline V gene, CDR1 is KGHSH and CDR2 is LQKENI. CDR3 amino acids: CASSFSSPGGEETQYF. The CDR3 nucleotides read TGTGCCAGCTCTTTCTCCAGCCCGGGGGGCGAAGAGACCCAGTACTTC. Full variable domain (outside the CDR3, taken from reference TRBV18 and TRBJ2-5): NAGVMQNPRHLVRRRGQEARLRCSPMKGHSHVYWYRQLPEEGLKFMVYLQKENIIDESGMPKERFSAEFPKEGPSILRIQQVVRGDSAAYFCASSFSSPGGEETQYFGPGTRLLVL.

This clonotype occurred a few times. This CDR3 is missing its conserved last phenylalanine or tryptophan, likely due to a read error. It is unclear where the CDR3 begins or ends on the DNA, so no DNA is shown, and the CDR3 is as TCRdb lists it. The CDR3 spells CASSQRRDRV. The chain carries TRBV18 and TRBJ1-1; no check of the table's D call, TRBD1, against the DNA was made. The CDR3 length equals 10 residues, ends included. Germline values: CDR1 KGHSH, CDR2 LQKENI.

About this clonotype itself: At one end, the junction sequence differs from germline, possibly due to a read error. V is TRBV7-7 and J is TRBJ1-3; D unclear. Germline V gene sequence: CDR1 SSHAT, CDR2 FNYEAQ (reference sequence). This CDR3 comprises 16 residues. This CDR3 is CASSPDLSRSGNTIYF. DNA of the CDR3: TGTGCTAGCAGCCCTGACCTTAGCCGCTCGGGAAACACCATATATTTT.

At least ten counts were recorded for this clonotype. The gene calls are TRBV18 and TRBJ2-7; 9 bases map to TRBD1. Germline V gives CDR1 KGHSH, CDR2 LQKENI. The CDR3 loop spans 16 amino acids. The junction had 7 bases not matched to a gene; V was cut back by 3 bases and J by 1 base. CDR3 bases: TGTGCCAGCTCACCTGACGGACAGGGGACATCCTACGAGCAGTACTTC. Residues: CASSPDGQGTSYEQYF.

The sample holds one count of this clonotype. One base away lies a much larger clone, so this may be a sequencing read error. This rearrangement joins TRBV10-3 to TRBJ2-3; TRBD2 aligns across 13 bases. Trimming at V came to 4 bases and at J to 5 bases, leaving 15 bases not matched to a gene. CDR1 and CDR2 from the germline V gene are ENHRY and SYGVKD. This CDR3 has 19 residues. In DNA form, the CDR3 reads TGTGCCATCAGTGCGACTCGGACTAGCGGGGGCATGGGAGAAGATACGCAGTATTTT. Translation: CAISATRTSGGMGEDTQYF.

This clonotype appeared many times. One end of the junction does not line up with germline, which may come from a read error. The genes are TRBV29-1 and TRBJ1-2; D gene unclear. This CDR3 comprises 8 residues. Germline CDR1 SQVTM, CDR2 ANQGSEA. CDR3 region: CSVEDGAF. The CDR3 DNA sequence: TGCAGCGTTGAGGACGGGGCCTTC.

This clonotype appeared a single time. One end of the junction does not line up with germline, which may come from a read error. The chain is built from TRBV5-4 and TRBJ2-3; 9 bases are shared with TRBD1. Germline V gene lookup returns CDR1 SGHNT and CDR2 YYREEE (reference sequence). This CDR3 is 15 amino acids long. CDR3 region: CASSLQGAGTDTEYF. CDR3 bases: TGTGCCAGCAGCTTACAGGGGGCCGGCACAGATACGGAGTATTTT.

V gene TRBV5-1 combines with J gene TRBJ2-7, with TRBD1 matching over 7 bases. Looked up from germline, CDR1 is SGHRS and CDR2 is YFSETQ. V lost 4 bases and J lost 6; bases outside the gene matches: 10. The CDR3 extends over 14 amino acids. CDR3 sequence (DNA): TGCGCCAGCAGCCCGACTACGACAGGGACCGAGCAGTACTTC. Protein product: CASSPTTTGTEQYF.

The CDR3 here is CAASAGSSYEQYF. CDR3 DNA sequence: TGTGCCGCGTCAGCGGGTTCCTCCTACGAGCAGTACTTC. The rearrangement links TRBV10-3 to TRBJ2-7; tentatively, D is TRBD2 (6 bases). Germline V lookup: CDR1 ENHRY, CDR2 SYGVKD. The CDR3 is 13 residues long. Trimming took off 11 bases at V and 0 bases at J, with 14 bases between the two ends.

This clonotype was detected only a few times. This chain uses TRBV29-1 with TRBJ2-7; 8 nucleotides agree with TRBD2. The germline V gene has CDR1 SQVTM and CDR2 ANQGSEA. The CDR3 is 12 residues long. Trimming cost V 7 bases and J 7 bases; bases outside gene matches: 9. The CDR3 protein is CSAGGSATEQYF. In nucleotides, the CDR3 is TGCAGCGCGGGGGGGTCGGCGACAGAGCAGTACTTC.

Many counts were recorded for this clonotype. The chain recombines TRBV7-9 with TRBJ1-1; D gene ambiguous. Germline assignment: CDR1 SEHNR and CDR2 FQNEAQ (reference sequence). With 2 bases removed from V and 3 bases from J, the gap between germline ends came to 10 bases. The CDR3 sequence is 14 residues long. CDR3 nucleotides: TGTGCCAGCAGCTTATTGGACGAGGACACTGAAGCTTTCTTT. It is translated as CASSLLDEDTEAFF.

Many counts were recorded for this clonotype. The V call is TRBV13, the J call TRBJ2-1, with D perhaps TRBD1 or TRBD2 (5 bases each). Germline assignment: CDR1 PRHDT and CDR2 FYEKMQ (reference sequence). This CDR3 comprises 15 residues. The germline V and J ends were trimmed by 2 bases and 0 bases, with 8 bases remaining between them. CDR3 region: CASSLSGRSYNEQFF. CDR3 nucleotide sequence: TGTGCCAGCAGCTTATCGGGACGCTCCTACAATGAGCAGTTCTTC.

This clonotype appeared a few times. The chain uses TRBV9 and TRBJ1-6, with a possible D match to TRBD1 (5 bases). This CDR3 region has 13 residues. CDR1 and CDR2 from the germline V gene are SGDLS and YYNGEE. The ends were cut back, 0 bases at V and 9 bases at J, with 7 bases in the middle. The CDR3 region is CASSVGGVSPLHF. CDR3 DNA sequence: TGTGCCAGCAGCGTAGGGGGGGTTTCACCCCTCCACTTT.

CDR3 coding DNA: TGCGCCAGCAGTACTACGTTGAGGGACCCGAACACTGAAGCTTTCTTT. The encoded protein is CASSTTLRDPNTEAFF. The genes are TRBV4-1 and TRBJ1-1, with D perhaps matching TRBD1 (5 bases). The CDR3 is 16 amino acids. The V end lost 6 bases, the J end lost 1 base, and 18 bases lay between the germline ends. CDR1 is MGHRA, CDR2 YSYEKL, per germline.

The chain is built from TRBV7-8 and TRBJ2-3; TRBD1 or TRBD2 may be the D gene (5 bases each). The V gene's germline CDR1 is SGHVS and CDR2 FQNEAQ. Trimming shortened V by 3 bases and J by 1 base, and 8 bases separated the two germline ends. The CDR3 is made up of 14 amino acids. This CDR3 reads CASSLGDGTDTQYF. The CDR3 nucleotides are TGTGCCAGCAGCTTGGGGGACGGCACAGATACGCAGTATTTT.